The text below deals with one T cell receptor beta chain. In the source study's methods: The assay estimated nucleated cells by amplifying reference gene primers. Sequencing was performed with immunoSEQ multiplex PCR; in TCRdb, only in-frame clones are kept and a portion is missing. That table gives V, J and clone size, and the DNA gave D and trimming. The table includes over 200,000 clones, roughly nine tenths detected once. Trimming took 2 bases from V and 8 from J, leaving 28 bases between them. Per the germline V gene, CDR1 is MNHEY and CDR2 is SVGEGT. The CDR3 contains 19 residues. The sample is drawn from a study of blood T cell repertoires in COVID-19.

This receptor was taken from a human donor in a cohort exposed to, infected with or recovered from COVID-19 (not recorded which). The donor label of this sample is uncertain. This rearrangement joins TRBV6-2 or TRBV6-3 to TRBJ2-1; perhaps TRBD1 as D (6 bases). Sequenced input: PBMCs or T cells enriched from blood (not recorded which). CDR3 loop: CASSYQRARRDTNIHEQFF. DNA of the CDR3: TGTGCCAGCAGTTACCAAAGGGCCCGCCGGGACACTAATATCCATGAGCAGTTCTTC.